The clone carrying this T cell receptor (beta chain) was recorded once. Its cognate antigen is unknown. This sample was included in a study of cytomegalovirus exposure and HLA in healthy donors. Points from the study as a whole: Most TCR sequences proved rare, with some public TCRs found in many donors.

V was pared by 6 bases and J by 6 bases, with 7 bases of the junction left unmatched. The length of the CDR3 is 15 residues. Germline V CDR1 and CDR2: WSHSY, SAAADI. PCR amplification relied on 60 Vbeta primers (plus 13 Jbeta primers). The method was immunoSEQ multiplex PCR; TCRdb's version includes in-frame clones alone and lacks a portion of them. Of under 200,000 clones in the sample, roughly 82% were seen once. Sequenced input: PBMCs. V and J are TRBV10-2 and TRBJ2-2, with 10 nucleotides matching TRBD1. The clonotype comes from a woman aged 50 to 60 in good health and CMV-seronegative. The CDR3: CASRNPGQGPGELFF. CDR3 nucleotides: TGCGCCAGCAGAAACCCGGGACAGGGGCCCGGGGAGCTGTTTTTT.